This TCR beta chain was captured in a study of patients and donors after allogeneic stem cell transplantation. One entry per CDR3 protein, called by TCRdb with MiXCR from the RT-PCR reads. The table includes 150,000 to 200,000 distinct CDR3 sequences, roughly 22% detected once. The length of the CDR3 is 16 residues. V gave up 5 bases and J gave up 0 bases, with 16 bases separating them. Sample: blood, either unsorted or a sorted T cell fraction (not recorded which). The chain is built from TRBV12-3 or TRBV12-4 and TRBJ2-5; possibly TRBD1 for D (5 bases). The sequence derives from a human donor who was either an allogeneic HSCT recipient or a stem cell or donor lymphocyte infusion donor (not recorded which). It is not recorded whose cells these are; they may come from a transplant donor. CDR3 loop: CASSPVRRQYQETQYF. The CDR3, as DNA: TGTGCCAGCAGTCCAGTCCGAAGACAGTACCAAGAGACCCAGTACTTC.